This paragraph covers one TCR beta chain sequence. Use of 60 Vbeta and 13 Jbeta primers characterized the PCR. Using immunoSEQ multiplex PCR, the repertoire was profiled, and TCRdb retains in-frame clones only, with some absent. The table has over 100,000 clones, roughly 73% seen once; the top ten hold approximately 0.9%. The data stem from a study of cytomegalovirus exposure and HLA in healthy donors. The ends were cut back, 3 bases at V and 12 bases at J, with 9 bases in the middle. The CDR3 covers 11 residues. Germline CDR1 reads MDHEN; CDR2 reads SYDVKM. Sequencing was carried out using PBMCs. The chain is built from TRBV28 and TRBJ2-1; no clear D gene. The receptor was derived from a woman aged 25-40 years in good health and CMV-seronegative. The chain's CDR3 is CASSFYGRQFF. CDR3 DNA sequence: TGTGCCAGCAGTTTTTACGGTCGGCAGTTCTTC.